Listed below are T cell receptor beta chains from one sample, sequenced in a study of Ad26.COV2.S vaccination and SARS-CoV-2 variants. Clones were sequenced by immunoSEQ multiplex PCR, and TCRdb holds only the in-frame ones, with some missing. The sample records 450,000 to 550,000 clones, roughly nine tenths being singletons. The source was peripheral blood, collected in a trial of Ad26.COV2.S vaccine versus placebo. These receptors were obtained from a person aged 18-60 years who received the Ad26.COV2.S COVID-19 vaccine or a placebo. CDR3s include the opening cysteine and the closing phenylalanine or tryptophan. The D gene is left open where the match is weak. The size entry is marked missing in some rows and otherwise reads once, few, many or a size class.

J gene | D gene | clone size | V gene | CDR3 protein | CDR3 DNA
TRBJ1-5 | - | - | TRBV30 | CAWSSRDFQPQHF | TGTGCCTGGAGTTCACGCGATTTTCAGCCCCAGCATTTT
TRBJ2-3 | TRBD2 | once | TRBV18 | CASSPPGSRGPERGDTQYF | TGTGCCAGCTCACCACCTGGCTCTAGGGGACCCGAGCGGGGCGATACGCAGTATTTT
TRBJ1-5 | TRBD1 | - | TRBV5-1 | CASSPGQGSNQPQHF | TGCGCCAGCAGCCCGGGACAGGGGAGCAATCAGCCCCAGCATTTT
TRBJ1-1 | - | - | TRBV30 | CAWSPQRVRTEAFF | TGTGCCTGGAGTCCGCAGAGGGTTCGCACTGAAGCTTTCTTT
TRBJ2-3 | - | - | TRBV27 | CASSSSQRTDTQYF | TGTGCCAGCAGTTCGAGTCAACGCACAGATACGCAGTATTTT
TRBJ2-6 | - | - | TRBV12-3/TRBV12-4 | CASKNSGANVLTF | TGTGCCAGCAAAAACTCTGGGGCCAACGTCCTGACTTTC
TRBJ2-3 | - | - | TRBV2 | CASSETDTQYF | TGTGCCAGCAGTGAAACAGATACGCAGTATTTT
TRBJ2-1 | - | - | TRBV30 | CAWSVLRGYNEQFF | TGTGCCTGGAGTGTACTACGGGGTTATAATGAGCAGTTCTTC
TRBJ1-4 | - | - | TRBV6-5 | CASMGNLGEKLFF | TGTGCCAGCATGGGGAACTTAGGGGAAAAACTGTTTTTT
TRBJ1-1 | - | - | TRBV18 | CASSPVAGVVTEAFF | TGTGCCAGCTCACCAGTGGCAGGGGTTGTCACTGAAGCTTTCTTT
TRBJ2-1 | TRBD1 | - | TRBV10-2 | CASRGTGPYNEQFF | TGCGCCAGCAGAGGGACAGGGCCCTACAATGAGCAGTTCTTC
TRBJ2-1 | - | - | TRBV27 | CASSLSAWGTYNEQFF | TGTGCCAGCAGTTTATCAGCTTGGGGGACCTACAATGAGCAGTTCTTC
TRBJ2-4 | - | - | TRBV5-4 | CASSPEPGPRNIQYF | TGTGCCAGCAGCCCCGAACCGGGACCAAGAAACATTCAGTACTTC
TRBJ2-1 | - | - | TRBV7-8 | CASSFTGNWDNEQFF | TGTGCCAGCAGCTTCACAGGGAATTGGGACAATGAGCAGTTCTTC
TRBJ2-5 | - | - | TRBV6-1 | CASSEARHWAETQYF | TGTGCCAGCAGTGAAGCAAGACATTGGGCGGAGACCCAGTACTTC
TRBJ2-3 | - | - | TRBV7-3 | CASSSDEGTQYF | TGTGCCAGCAGCTCGGACGAAGGCACGCAGTATTTT
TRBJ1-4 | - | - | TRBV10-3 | CAISLMGGGKLFF | TGTGCCATCAGTCTGATGGGAGGAGGTAAACTGTTTTTT
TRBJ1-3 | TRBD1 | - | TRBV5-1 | CASSTQGEWNTIYF | TGCGCCAGCAGCACGCAGGGGGAGTGGAACACCATATATTTT
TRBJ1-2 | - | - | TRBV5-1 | CASSLGDRLTHGYTF | TGCGCCAGCAGCTTGGGAGACAGGCTTACCCATGGCTACACCTTC
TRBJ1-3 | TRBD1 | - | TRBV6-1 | CASSDHQGDDTIYF | TGTGCCAGCAGTGACCACCAGGGGGATGACACCATATATTTT
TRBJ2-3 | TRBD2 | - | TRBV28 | CASSFGLAGVDTQYF | TGTGCCAGCAGTTTCGGGTTAGCGGGAGTGGATACGCAGTATTTT
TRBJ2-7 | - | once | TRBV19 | CASSTSHRAAYEQYF | TGTGCCAGTAGTACTTCCCACAGGGCCGCCTACGAGCAGTACTTC
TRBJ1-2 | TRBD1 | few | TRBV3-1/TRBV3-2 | CASSQGQGVFGYTF | TGTGCCAGCAGCCAGGGACAGGGGGTTTTTGGCTACACCTTC
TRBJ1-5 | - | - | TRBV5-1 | CASSLEGSPFQPQHF | TGCGCCAGCAGCTTGGAGGGCTCCCCTTTTCAGCCCCAGCATTTT
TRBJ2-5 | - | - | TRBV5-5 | CASSLYVDVRPERQETQYF | TGTGCCAGCAGCTTGTATGTCGACGTGAGGCCGGAACGACAGGAGACCCAGTACTTC
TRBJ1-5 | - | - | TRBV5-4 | CASSGTPGFGQPQHF | TGTGCCAGCAGCGGGACCCCAGGGTTTGGTCAGCCCCAGCATTTT